Listed here is a single TCR beta chain. This clone appeared once. No cognate antigen has been identified for it. Base qualities were left out, and no much larger clone turns up one base away. CDR3 length: 13 amino acids, cysteine to phenylalanine. The retained sequence is limited to the CDR3, 39 bases, with the frame set at the first base. Trimming at the junction amounts to 1 base on V and 2 bases on J, and the germline ends lie 6 bases apart. Taken from the germline V gene, the CDR1 and CDR2 loops are SGDLS and YYNGEE. TCR beta CDR3 regions were sequenced from DNA using the immunoSEQ Assay. Per the source publication's procedure: T cell density was computed as TCR beta template counts normalized to usable DNA estimated by amplifying housekeeping genes. Richness was estimated using the preseqR package, with extrapolation to 400,000 templates for PBMC samples and to 120,000 templates for tissue samples. Clonality was defined as one minus Pielou's evenness. Tissue-enriched TCRs were identified through differential abundance testing performed on productive amino-acid clonotypes, with a minimum total count of 5 and an alpha of 0.1. The Jaccard Index and the Morisita Overlap Index were used to measure repertoire overlap between compartments. GLIPH grouped TCR beta CDR3s together with public tetramer-defined viral CDR3s, and a viral motif had to include at least three viral sequences and show V-gene enrichment. In TCRdb, the immuneACCESS table is reduced to in-frame sequences with V and J assigned. These tables do not hold every clone; where another copy was compared, an unresolved V gene accounts for under half, and the others remain unexplained. V and J calls and clone size are copied from that table; D and trimming were computed from the DNA. Within this sample are about 24,000 clones, with roughly 88% of them counted one time only. Of the sample, 6% to 6.5% is held by the ten largest clones.

At diagnosis, peripheral blood, uninvolved tumor-adjacent lung and tumor were collected and were preserved as a mix of fresh-frozen and FFPE material. For TCR repertoire profiling, blood samples were analyzed in the form of peripheral blood mononuclear cells. This specimen comes from a study of T cells in localized non-small cell lung cancer (dated by TCRdb to the early 2020s). About the study as a whole: The study analyzed T cell repertoires of 200 to 250 early-stage NSCLC patients, comparing tumors and uninvolved tumor-adjacent lungs. The cohort comprised under 250 treatment-naïve NSCLC patients with resected, localized lung tumors. The mean age of the NSCLC patients was about 64 years, with 120 to 150 men and 85 to 110 women.

Overall study results and their limits: Uninvolved tumor-adjacent lung showed the highest T cell clonality, higher than tumor, which suggests more focused antigenic responses in the uninvolved tumor-adjacent lung. Since the design was exploratory, TCR variables were selected using unadjusted p-values with no false-discovery rate correction. A median of 57 of the top 100 tumor clones turned up in the paired uninvolved adjacent lung, and about 28 of those clones also ranked among the top 100 of that same adjacent lung. Because multi-region tumor sequencing was not done, intratumor heterogeneity could not be ruled out. Higher T cell density in blood was associated with longer overall survival, whereas higher clonality in adjacent lung was associated with shorter survival.

This specimen was PBMCs, taken before any cancer treatment. Recombination joined TRBV9 with TRBJ1-1; the D gene cannot be named for sure. The source is a man aged 40-75 years with stage II lung adenocarcinoma. The DNA sequence follows: TGTGCCAGCAGCGTAACCACTAACACTGAAGCTTTCTTT. The encoded protein is CASSVTTNTEAFF. The CDR3, completed at both ends by the reference TRBV9 and TRBJ1-1 genes, gives the full variable domain DSGVTQTPKHLITATGQRVTLRCSPRSGDLSVYWYQQSLDQGLQFLIQYYNGEERAKGNILERFSAQQFPDLHSELNLSSLELGDSALYFCASSVTTNTEAFFGQGTRLTVV.